This T cell receptor beta chain stems from a study of synovial regulatory T cells in juvenile arthritis (dated by TCRdb to about 2015). Broadly, across the study: Of the sequenced patients, three were therapy-naive, one was treated with methotrexate plus infliximab, several were treated with methotrexate, and one lacked treatment information. TCRbeta CDR3 repertoires of blood iaTreg cells, other blood Treg cells and synovial fluid Treg cells from matched patient samples were compared in the study. Effector T cell subsets from the study cohort were also sequenced for comparisons, but the Treg dataset by itself includes only blood Treg cells and synovial fluid Treg cells. Treg and Teff subsets from about a dozen JIA patients with active disease were included in the TCR repertoire comparisons. Study-level results and caveats: Synovial Treg cells shared more CDR3 sequences with iaTreg cells than with other blood Treg cells; Chao-Jaccard similarity confirmed closer relation. Across patients, iaTreg TCR repertoires were largely private, and these iaTreg repertoires partially overlapped with synovial Teff and blood CPL repertoires. Lower TCR diversity was observed in blood iaTreg cells than in other blood Treg cells, consistent with antigen-driven expansion.

On this clone itself: What this receptor recognizes is not known.

Library creation used the immunoSEQ multiplex PCR assay. Adaptive Biotechnologies carried out the TCRbeta CDR3 sequencing. The source study handled its data this way. Repertoire similarity used the Chao-modified Jaccard index and median clonotype overlap from 200 random subsamples at equal sample size. The similarity analyses were run on either productive nucleotide sequences or amino acid sequences translated in silico. To compare repertoires, the researchers applied hierarchical clustering with single linkage as well as t-SNE, based on Chao-modified Jaccard distances. Repertoire diversity was quantified with the Renyi index, after sample size normalisation, across a range of alpha values. In TCRdb, the immuneACCESS table is reduced to in-frame sequences with V and J assigned. These tables do not hold every clone; where another copy was compared, an unresolved V gene accounts for under half, and the others remain unexplained. The V and J calls and clone size come from that table; D and trimming were worked out from the DNA. The data table for this sample lists 9,000 to 10,000 clones. The top ten hold 0.85% to 1% of the sample.

TCR repertoire donors were around eleven juvenile idiopathic arthritis patients with active disease who had not reached inactive disease, 3 polyarticular and 8 oligoarticular. The TCR-sequenced patients had a median age of around 12 years (range 2.4-22.9) and median disease duration of roughly seven years (range 0.2-19.1). Samples for TCR repertoire analysis were collected at two centres in Italy. Peripheral blood mononuclear cells were isolated using a Histopaque-1077 density gradient and were cryopreserved in around 90% FCS with about 10% DMSO. The CDR3, cysteine through phenylalanine, is 15 amino acids long. No DNA is recorded. Based on the germline V gene (reference sequence), the CDR1 and CDR2 sequences are SGHNT and YYREEE.

The sequence is built from TRBV5-4 and TRBJ2-3; TCRdb outputs TRBD1, but without DNA this stays unchecked. The clonotype was recovered from a donor younger than 30 with juvenile idiopathic arthritis. Sequenced: Treg cells from blood. This sample's cell subset or site label indicates: remaining (HLA-DR-negative) circulating blood Treg cells. The CDR3: CASSLGTYITDTQYF. With all but the CDR3 taken from the reference TRBV5-4 and TRBJ2-3 genes, the full variable domain is: ETGVTQSPTHLIKTRGQQVTLRCSSQSGHNTVSWYQQALGQGPQFIFQYYREEENGRGNFPPRFSGLQFPNYSSELNVNALELDDSALYLCASSLGTYITDTQYFGPGTRLTVL.